The 15 T cell receptor beta chains reported below all come from one sample, sequenced in a study of OX40 agonist ivuxolimab in advanced cancers. Produced via immunoSEQ multiplex PCR; TCRdb's table is partial and in-frame only. The data contain 70,000 or so clones, 80% to 90% of them singletons. The source material was CD4+ or CD8+ T cells sorted from blood, sampled in a trial of the OX40 agonist ivuxolimab. These receptor sequences come from an adult with an advanced solid tumor such as melanoma, head and neck, liver or kidney cancer.

The chain joins TRBV5-4 to TRBJ2-5, with a weak D call TRBD2 (7 bases). The CDR3 runs 17 residues. Germline CDR1 SGHNT, CDR2 YYREEE (reference sequence). Trimming shortened V by 4 bases and J by 4 bases, and 23 bases separated the two germline ends. The CDR3 coding sequence is TGTGCCAGCAGCGGGAAGTCGGGGGGCGGAGGGGCAGAGACCCAGTACTTC. Amino acid sequence: CASSGKSGGGGAETQYF.

The chain couples TRBV14 to TRBJ2-7, with D perhaps TRBD1 (6 bases). The CDR3 sequence is 14 residues long. CDR1 SGHDN and CDR2 FVKESK come from the germline V gene. V was clipped by 4 bases and J by 0 bases, with 10 bases between them. CDR3 bases: TGTGCCAGCAGCCTTGGACAGAGCTCCTACGAGCAGTACTTC. Protein product: CASSLGQSSYEQYF.

This clone was seen a handful of times. The J gene is TRBJ1-2, the V gene TRBV2; TRBD1 agrees at 7 bases. This CDR3 is built from 12 residues. Germline lookup yields CDR1 SNHLY and CDR2 FYNNEI. The trim removed 8 bases at V and 2 bases at J, leaving 2 bases unmatched. The DNA of the CDR3 is TGTGCCAGCTCGGGACAGAACTATGGCTACACCTTC. Translating it yields CASSGQNYGYTF.

The chain joins TRBV15 to TRBJ1-1; D is perhaps TRBD1 (5 bases). V was trimmed by 4 bases and J by 4 bases, leaving 13 bases between them. Per the germline V gene, CDR1 is LNHNV and CDR2 is YYDKDF (reference sequence). The CDR3 contains 14 residues. CDR3 sequence reads: CATSTAGGSTEAFF. DNA for the CDR3: TGTGCCACCAGCACGGCCGGGGGGAGCACTGAAGCTTTCTTT. Full variable domain (missing parts from reference TRBV15 and TRBJ1-1): DAMVIQNPRYQVTQFGKPVTLSCSQTLNHNVMYWYQQKSSQAPKLLFHYYDKDFNNEADTPDNFQSRRPNTSFCFLDIRSPGLGDTAMYLCATSTAGGSTEAFFGQGTRLTVV.

This clone was recorded once. This chain uses TRBV19 with TRBJ1-4; D gene unclear. The CDR3 consists of 12 residues. Germline V lookup: CDR1 LNHDA, CDR2 SQIVND (reference sequence). The germline V and J ends were trimmed by 3 bases and 11 bases, with 10 bases remaining between them. In DNA, the CDR3 is TGTGCCAGTAGTATGGCCCCGGGGAAACTGTTTTTT. The encoded protein is CASSMAPGKLFF.

This chain connects TRBV18 to TRBJ1-6, with TRBD1 matching 8 bases. Germline V gives CDR1 KGHSH, CDR2 LQKENI. This CDR3 spans 16 amino acids. The trim removed 1 base at V and 7 bases at J, leaving 6 bases unmatched. The CDR3 DNA reads TGTGCCAGCTCACCACGGGACAGGATAGAAAATTCACCCCTCCACTTT. Residues: CASSPRDRIENSPLHF.

The chain has TRBV5-1 and TRBJ2-5; D could derive from TRBD1 or TRBD2 (7 bases each). Germline V gene lookup returns CDR1 SGHRS and CDR2 YFSETQ. The CDR3 has 18 amino acids. With 3 bases removed from V and 1 base from J, the gap between germline ends came to 22 bases. The CDR3 DNA follows: TGCGCCAGCAGCTGGGGGGGCCGACAGGGAGGGGGCCAAGAGACCCAGTACTTC. Residues: CASSWGGRQGGGQETQYF.

This chain uses TRBV10-2 with TRBJ2-2; D is perhaps TRBD2 (5 bases). Deletions cut 5 bases from V and 2 bases from J, with 9 bases between. From germline, CDR1 is WSHSY and CDR2 SAAADI. The CDR3 covers 14 residues. The CDR3 protein is CASSLLGNTGELFF. As DNA, the CDR3 is TGCGCCAGCAGTTTACTAGGAAACACCGGGGAGCTGTTTTTT.

The V gene is TRBV10-2, the J gene TRBJ1-1; no clear D. Trimming pared 6 bases from V and 0 bases from J, leaving 8 bases between. This CDR3 is 13 amino acids long. Germline-derived CDR1 and CDR2 are WSHSY and SAAADI. The CDR3 nucleotides read TGCGCCAGCAGGGAGCGGGTGAACACTGAAGCTTTCTTT. This translates into CASRERVNTEAFF.

The chain links TRBV5-4 to TRBJ2-1; D remains ambiguous. V was cut by 0 bases and J by 5 bases, with 6 bases left in between. CDR1 SGHNT and CDR2 YYREEE come from the germline V gene (reference sequence). This CDR3 has 13 residues. CDR3 DNA: TGTGCCAGCAGCTTGGACCCTAACAATGAGCAGTTCTTC. It encodes CASSLDPNNEQFF.

The chain is built from TRBV18 and TRBJ1-2; weak D call: TRBD1 (5 bases). V lost 3 bases and J lost 2, with 10 bases in between. The CDR3 extends over 14 amino acids. Germline-derived CDR1 and CDR2 are KGHSH and LQKENI. The CDR3 nucleotides read TGTGCCAGCTCACCTCAAGGGGACAACTATGGCTACACCTTC. Translation gives CASSPQGDNYGYTF.

The rearrangement uses TRBV7-9 and TRBJ1-4; D is possibly TRBD1 (5 bases). V gave up 5 bases and J gave up 4 bases, with 11 bases separating them. This CDR3 region has 14 residues. The germline V gene encodes CDR1 SEHNR and CDR2 FQNEAQ (reference sequence). The CDR3 coding sequence is TGTGCCAGCAGCCAGGGAGCGCTTAATGAAAAACTGTTTTTT. It is translated as CASSQGALNEKLFF.

This clone is a singleton in its sample. The chain carries TRBV4-2 and TRBJ1-2, with D unresolved. This CDR3 has 14 amino acids. The germline V gene has CDR1 LGHNA and CDR2 YNFKEQ. Trimming pared 5 bases from V and 5 bases from J, leaving 15 bases between. The CDR3 protein is CASSLPHLGYGYTF. The CDR3 coding sequence is TGTGCCAGCAGCTTGCCCCACCTTGGGTATGGCTACACCTTC.

The rearrangement links TRBV28 to TRBJ1-2; 9 positions match TRBD1. Germline assignment: CDR1 MDHEN and CDR2 SYDVKM. V trimming: 5 bases; J trimming: 7 bases; junction bases outside the gene matches: 5. This CDR3 is built from 13 residues. The CDR3 nucleotides read TGTGCCAGCAGTCGGGACAGGGTTGGTGGCTACACCTTC. Translating it yields CASSRDRVGGYTF.

This chain connects TRBV5-5 to TRBJ2-1; TRBD1 agrees at 7 bases. With V trimmed by 7 bases and J by 8 bases, 15 bases remained unmatched. The CDR3 spans 15 residues. Germline V lookup: CDR1 SGHKS, CDR2 YYEKEE (reference sequence). CDR3 residues: CASLNPGQKRDEQFF. Written as DNA, the CDR3 is TGTGCCAGCCTCAACCCGGGACAGAAACGCGATGAGCAGTTCTTC. Filled out from reference TRBV5-5 and TRBJ2-1, the complete variable domain reads DAGVTQSPTHLIKTRGQQVTLRCSPISGHKSVSWYQQVLGQGPQFIFQYYEKEERGRGNFPDRFSARQFPNYSSELNVNALLLGDSALYLCASLNPGQKRDEQFFGPGTRLTVL.